This TCR beta chain was captured by sequencing in a study of cytomegalovirus exposure and HLA in healthy donors. PCR amplification relied on 60 Vbeta primers (plus 13 Jbeta primers). Assay: immunoSEQ multiplex PCR; the TCRdb copy retains only in-frame clones and omits some. The sample holds tens of thousands of clones. J gave up 2 bases and V 4 bases, and 10 bases lay outside the gene matches. The CDR3 covers 16 residues. Germline assignment: CDR1 LGHNA and CDR2 YNFKEQ. The specimen sequenced was PBMCs. This receptor was obtained from a woman in her twenties or thirties in good health and CMV-seropositive. V usage is TRBV4-2 and J usage is TRBJ2-7; the match to TRBD2 covers 8 bases. CDR3 sequence reads: CASSPSGSSVPYEQYF. In DNA form, the CDR3 reads TGTGCCAGCAGCCCGAGCGGGAGTTCCGTTCCCTACGAGCAGTACTTC.